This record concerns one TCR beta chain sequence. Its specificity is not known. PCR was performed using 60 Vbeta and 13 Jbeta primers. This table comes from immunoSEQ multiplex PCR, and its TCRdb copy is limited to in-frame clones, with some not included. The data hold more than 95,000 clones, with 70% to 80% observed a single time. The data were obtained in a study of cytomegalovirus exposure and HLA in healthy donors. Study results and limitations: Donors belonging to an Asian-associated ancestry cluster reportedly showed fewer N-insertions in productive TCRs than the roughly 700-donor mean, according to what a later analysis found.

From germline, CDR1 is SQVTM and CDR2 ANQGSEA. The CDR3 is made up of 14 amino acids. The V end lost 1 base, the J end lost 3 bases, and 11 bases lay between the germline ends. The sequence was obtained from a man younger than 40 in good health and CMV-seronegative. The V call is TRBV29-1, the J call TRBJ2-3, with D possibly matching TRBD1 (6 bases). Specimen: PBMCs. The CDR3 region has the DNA TGCAGCGTTGAAGGAAGGACAGCTACAGATACGCAGTATTTT. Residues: CSVEGRTATDTQYF.